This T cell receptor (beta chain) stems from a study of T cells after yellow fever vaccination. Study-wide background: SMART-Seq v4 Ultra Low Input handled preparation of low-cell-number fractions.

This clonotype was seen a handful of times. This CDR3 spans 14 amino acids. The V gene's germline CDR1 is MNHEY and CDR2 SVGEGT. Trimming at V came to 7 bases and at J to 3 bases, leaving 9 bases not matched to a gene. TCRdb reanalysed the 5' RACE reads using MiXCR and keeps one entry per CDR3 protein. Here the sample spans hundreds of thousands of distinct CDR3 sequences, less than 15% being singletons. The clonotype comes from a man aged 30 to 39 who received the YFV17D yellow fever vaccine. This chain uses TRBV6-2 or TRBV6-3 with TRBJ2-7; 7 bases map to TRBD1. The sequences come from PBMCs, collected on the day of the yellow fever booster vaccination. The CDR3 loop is CASILRDRSYEQYF. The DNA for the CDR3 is TGTGCCAGCATTCTACGGGACAGAAGCTACGAGCAGTACTTC.